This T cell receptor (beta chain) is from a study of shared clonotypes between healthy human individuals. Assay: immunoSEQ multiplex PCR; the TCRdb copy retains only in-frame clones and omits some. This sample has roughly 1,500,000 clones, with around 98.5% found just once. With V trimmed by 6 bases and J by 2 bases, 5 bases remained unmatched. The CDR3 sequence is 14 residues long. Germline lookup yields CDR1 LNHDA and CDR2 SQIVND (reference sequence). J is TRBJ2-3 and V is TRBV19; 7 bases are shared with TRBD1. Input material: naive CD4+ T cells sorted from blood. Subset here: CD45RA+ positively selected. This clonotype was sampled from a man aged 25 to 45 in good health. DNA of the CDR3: TGTGCCAGTAGGACGGGACAGACCACAGATACGCAGTATTTT. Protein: CASRTGQTTDTQYF.